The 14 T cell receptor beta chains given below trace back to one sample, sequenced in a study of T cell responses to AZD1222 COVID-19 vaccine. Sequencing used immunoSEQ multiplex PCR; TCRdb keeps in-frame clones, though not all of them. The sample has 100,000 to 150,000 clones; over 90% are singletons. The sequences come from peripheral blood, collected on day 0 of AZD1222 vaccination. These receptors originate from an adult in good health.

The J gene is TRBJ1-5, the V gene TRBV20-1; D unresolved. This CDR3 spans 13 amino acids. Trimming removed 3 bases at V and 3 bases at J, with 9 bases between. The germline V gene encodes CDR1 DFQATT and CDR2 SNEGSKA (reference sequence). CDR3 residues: CSASEGPNQPQHF. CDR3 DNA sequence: TGCAGTGCTAGTGAGGGCCCCAATCAGCCCCAGCATTTT.

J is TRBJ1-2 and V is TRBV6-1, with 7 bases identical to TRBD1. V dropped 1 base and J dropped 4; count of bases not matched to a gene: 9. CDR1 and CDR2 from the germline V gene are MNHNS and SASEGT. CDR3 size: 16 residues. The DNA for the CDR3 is TGTGCCAGCAGTGAAGGGGCAGGGGGTATAGGCTATGGCTACACCTTC. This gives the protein CASSEGAGGIGYGYTF.

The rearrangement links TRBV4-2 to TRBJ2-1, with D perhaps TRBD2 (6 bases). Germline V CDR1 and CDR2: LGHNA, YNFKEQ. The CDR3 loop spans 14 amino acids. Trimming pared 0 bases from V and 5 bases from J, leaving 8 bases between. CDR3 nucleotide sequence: TGTGCCAGCAGCCAAGAGACGGGAGACAATGAGCAGTTCTTC. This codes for CASSQETGDNEQFF.

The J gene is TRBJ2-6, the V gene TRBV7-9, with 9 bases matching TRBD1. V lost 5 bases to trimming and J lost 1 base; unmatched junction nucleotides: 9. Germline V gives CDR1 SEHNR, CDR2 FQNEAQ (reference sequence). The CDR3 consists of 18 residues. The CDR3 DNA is TGTGCCAGCAGCGGACCCTGGGACAGGGTTTCTGGGGCCAACGTCCTGACTTTC. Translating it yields CASSGPWDRVSGANVLTF.

The CDR3 nucleotides are TGCGCCAGCAGCTTGGACCCGGGACTCCAAGGGGGGTCGGATACGCAGTATTTT. It specifies CASSLDPGLQGGSDTQYF. This chain links TRBV5-1 with TRBJ2-3, with D perhaps matching TRBD1 or TRBD2 (6 bases each). Germline loops: CDR1 SGHRS, CDR2 YFSETQ. The V end lost 0 bases, the J end lost 6 bases, and 23 bases lay between the germline ends. This CDR3 contains 18 residues. Full variable domain (outside the CDR3, taken from reference TRBV5-1 and TRBJ2-3): KAGVTQTPRYLIKTRGQQVTLSCSPISGHRSVSWYQQTPGQGLQFLFEYFSETQRNKGNFPGRFSGRQFSNSRSEMNVSTLELGDSALYLCASSLDPGLQGGSDTQYFGPGTRLTVL.

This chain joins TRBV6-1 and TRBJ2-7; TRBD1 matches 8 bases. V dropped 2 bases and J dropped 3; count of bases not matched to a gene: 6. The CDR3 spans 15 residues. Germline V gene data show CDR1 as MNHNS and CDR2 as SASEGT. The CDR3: CASSESTGAGYEQYF. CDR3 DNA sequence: TGTGCCAGCAGTGAATCGACAGGGGCGGGCTACGAGCAGTACTTC.

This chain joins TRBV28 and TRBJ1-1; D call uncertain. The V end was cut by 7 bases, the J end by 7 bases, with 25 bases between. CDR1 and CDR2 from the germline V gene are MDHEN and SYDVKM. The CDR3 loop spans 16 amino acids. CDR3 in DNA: TGTGCCAGCATCTCCCCTGGCGGCAGTGACTTCGGTGAAGCTTTCTTT. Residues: CASISPGGSDFGEAFF.

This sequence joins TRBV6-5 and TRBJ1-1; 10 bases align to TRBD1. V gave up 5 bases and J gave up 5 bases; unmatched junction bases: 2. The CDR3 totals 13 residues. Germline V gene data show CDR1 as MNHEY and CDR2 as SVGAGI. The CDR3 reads CASSKDRGTEAFF. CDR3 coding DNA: TGTGCCAGCAGTAAGGACAGGGGGACTGAAGCTTTCTTT.

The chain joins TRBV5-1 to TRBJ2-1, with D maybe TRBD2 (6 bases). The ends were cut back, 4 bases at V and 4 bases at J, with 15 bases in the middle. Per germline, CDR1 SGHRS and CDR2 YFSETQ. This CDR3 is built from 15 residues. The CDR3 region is CASSAAAGRYNEQFF. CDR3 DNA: TGCGCCAGCAGCGCGGCGGCGGGGAGATACAATGAGCAGTTCTTC.

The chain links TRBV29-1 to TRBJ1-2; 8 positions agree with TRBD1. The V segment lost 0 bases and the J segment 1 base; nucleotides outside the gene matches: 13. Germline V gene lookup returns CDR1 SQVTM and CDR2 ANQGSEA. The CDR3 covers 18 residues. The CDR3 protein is CSVEDLPPTGGLNYGYTF. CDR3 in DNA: TGCAGCGTTGAAGATCTCCCCCCCACAGGGGGTCTTAACTATGGCTACACCTTC. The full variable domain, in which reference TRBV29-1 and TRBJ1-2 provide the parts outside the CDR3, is SAVISQKPSRDICQRGTSLTIQCQVDSQVTMMFWYRQQPGQSLTLIATANQGSEATYESGFVIDKFPISRPNLTFSTLTVSNMSPEDSSIYLCSVEDLPPTGGLNYGYTFGSGTRLTVV.

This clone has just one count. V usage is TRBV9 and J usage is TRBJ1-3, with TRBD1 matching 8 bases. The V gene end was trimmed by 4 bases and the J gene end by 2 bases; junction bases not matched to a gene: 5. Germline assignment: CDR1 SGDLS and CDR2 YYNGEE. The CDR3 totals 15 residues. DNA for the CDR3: TGTGCCAGCAGCACAGGGGGGGTAGCTGGAAACACCATATATTTT. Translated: CASSTGGVAGNTIYF.

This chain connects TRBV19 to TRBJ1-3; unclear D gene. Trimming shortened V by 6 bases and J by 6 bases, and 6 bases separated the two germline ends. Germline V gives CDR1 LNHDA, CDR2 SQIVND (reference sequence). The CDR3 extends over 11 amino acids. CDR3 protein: CASRRENTIYF. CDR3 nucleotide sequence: TGTGCCAGTAGGCGGGAAAACACCATATATTTT.

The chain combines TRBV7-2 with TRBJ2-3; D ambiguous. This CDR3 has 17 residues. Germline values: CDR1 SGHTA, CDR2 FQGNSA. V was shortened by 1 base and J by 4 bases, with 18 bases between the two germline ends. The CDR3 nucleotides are TGTGCCAGCAGCTTAGTTGGGATTAGGAGCAAGCCAGATACGCAGTATTTT. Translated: CASSLVGIRSKPDTQYF.

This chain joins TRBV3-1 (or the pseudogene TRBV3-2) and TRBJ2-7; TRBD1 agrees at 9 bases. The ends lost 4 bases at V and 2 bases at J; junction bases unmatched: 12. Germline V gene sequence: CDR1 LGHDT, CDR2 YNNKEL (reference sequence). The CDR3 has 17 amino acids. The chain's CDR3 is CASSRGSTGQGPYEQYF. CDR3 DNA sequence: TGTGCCAGCAGCCGAGGGAGTACGGGACAGGGACCCTACGAGCAGTACTTC.